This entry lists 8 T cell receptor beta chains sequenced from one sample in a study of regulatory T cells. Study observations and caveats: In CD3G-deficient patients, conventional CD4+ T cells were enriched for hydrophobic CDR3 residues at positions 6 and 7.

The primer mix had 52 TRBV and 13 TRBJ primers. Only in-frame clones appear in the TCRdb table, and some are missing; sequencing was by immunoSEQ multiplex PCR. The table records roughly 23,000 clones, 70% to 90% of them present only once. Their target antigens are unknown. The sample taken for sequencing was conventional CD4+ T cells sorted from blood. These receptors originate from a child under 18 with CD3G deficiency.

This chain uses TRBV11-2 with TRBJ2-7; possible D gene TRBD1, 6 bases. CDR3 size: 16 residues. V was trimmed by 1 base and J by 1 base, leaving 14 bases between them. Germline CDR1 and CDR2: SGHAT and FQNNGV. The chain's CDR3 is CASSLGQQGRSYEQYF. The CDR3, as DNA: TGTGCCAGCAGCTTAGGGCAACAGGGCCGTTCCTACGAGCAGTACTTC.

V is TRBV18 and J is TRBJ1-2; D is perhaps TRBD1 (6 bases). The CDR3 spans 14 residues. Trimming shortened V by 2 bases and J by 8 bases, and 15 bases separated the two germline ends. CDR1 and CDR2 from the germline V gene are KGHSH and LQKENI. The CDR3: CASSPGTGTKGYTF. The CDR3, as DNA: TGTGCCAGCTCACCAGGCACAGGGACGAAAGGCTACACCTTC.

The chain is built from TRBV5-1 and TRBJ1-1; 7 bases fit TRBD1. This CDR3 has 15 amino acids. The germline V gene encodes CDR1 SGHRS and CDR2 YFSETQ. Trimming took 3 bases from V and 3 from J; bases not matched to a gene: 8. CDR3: CASSSGTVTDTEAFF. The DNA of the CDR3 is TGCGCCAGCAGCTCTGGGACAGTGACGGACACTGAAGCTTTCTTT.

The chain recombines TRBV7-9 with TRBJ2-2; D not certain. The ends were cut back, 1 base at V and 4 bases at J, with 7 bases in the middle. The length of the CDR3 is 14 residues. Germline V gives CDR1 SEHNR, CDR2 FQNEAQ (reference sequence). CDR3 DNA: TGTGCCAGCAGCTTAGGTGGGGTCACCGGGGAGCTGTTTTTT. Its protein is CASSLGGVTGELFF.

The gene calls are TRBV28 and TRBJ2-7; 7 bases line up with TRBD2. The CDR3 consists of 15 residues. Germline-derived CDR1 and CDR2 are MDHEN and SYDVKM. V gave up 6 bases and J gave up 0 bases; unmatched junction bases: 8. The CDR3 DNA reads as TGTGCCAGCAGCCGCGGCGGGGGATTCTCCTACGAGCAGTACTTC. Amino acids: CASSRGGGFSYEQYF.

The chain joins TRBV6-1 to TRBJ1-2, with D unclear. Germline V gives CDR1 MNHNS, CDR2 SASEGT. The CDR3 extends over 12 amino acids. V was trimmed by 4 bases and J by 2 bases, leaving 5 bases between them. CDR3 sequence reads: CASSAGNYGYTF. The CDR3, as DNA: TGTGCCAGCAGTGCAGGAAACTATGGCTACACCTTC.

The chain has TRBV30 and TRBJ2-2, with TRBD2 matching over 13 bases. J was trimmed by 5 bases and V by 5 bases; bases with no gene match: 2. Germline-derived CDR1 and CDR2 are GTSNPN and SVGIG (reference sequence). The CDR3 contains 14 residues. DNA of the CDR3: TGTGCCTGGCGACTAGCGGGAGGAACCGGGGAGCTGTTTTTT. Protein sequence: CAWRLAGGTGELFF.

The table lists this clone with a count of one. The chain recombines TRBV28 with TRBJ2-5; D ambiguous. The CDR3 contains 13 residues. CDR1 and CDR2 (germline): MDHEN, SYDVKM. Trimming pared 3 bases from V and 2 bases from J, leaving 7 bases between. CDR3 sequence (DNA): TGTGCCAGCAGTTTCCCAGAGCAAGAGACCCAGTACTTC. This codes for CASSFPEQETQYF. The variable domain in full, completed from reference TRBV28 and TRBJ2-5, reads DVKVTQSSRYLVKRTGEKVFLECVQDMDHENMFWYRQDPGLGLRLIYFSYDVKMKEKGDIPEGYSVSREKKERFSLILESASTNQTSMYLCASSFPEQETQYFGPGTRLLVL.